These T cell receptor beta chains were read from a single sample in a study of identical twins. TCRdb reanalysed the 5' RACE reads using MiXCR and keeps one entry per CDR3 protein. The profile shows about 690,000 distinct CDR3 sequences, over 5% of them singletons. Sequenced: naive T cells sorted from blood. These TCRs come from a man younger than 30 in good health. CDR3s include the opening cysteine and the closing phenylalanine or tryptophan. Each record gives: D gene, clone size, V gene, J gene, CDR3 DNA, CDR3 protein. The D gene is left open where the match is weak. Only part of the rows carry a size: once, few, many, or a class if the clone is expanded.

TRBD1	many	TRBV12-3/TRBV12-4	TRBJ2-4	TGTGCCAGCAGTTTATTGAGGGGGCTTAGCAAAAACATTCAGTACTTC	CASSLLRGLSKNIQYF
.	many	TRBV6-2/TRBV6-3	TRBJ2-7	TGTGCCAGCAGCCTACAGGGACTCTCGTACGAGCAGTACTTC	CASSLQGLSYEQYF
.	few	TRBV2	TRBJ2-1	TGTGCCAGCATGGGCGGGAAGGACAATGAGCAGTTCTTC	CASMGGKDNEQFF
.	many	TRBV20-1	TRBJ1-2	TGCAGTGCCCCGGGGGTCGCAGGGACGAACTATGGCTACACCTTC	CSAPGVAGTNYGYTF
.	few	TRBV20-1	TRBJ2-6	TGCAGTGCTAGGGATAGCGGGGCGAGACAGGGGGCTGGGGCCAACGTCCTGACTTTC	CSARDSGARQGAGANVLTF
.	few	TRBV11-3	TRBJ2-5	TGTGCCAGCAGCGAGACTAGCAGGGGAGAGACCCAGTACTTC	CASSETSRGETQYF
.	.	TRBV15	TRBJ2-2	TGTGCCACCAGCAGAGTGCCCCTCGGGCTAGCCTTGGGCACCGGGGAGCTGTTTTTT	CATSRVPLGLALGTGELFF
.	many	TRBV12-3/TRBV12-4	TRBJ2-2	TGTGCCAGCAGTTTAGCGGGAGCCAACACCGGGGAGCTGTTTTTT	CASSLAGANTGELFF
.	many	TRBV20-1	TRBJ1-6	TGCAGTGCGTCGTGGGCACTGGATAATTCACCCCTCCACTTT	CSASWALDNSPLHF
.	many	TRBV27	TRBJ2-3	TGTGCCAGCAGTCCCCCAGAAGCGGTCAGGGCAGATACGCAGTATTTT	CASSPPEAVRADTQYF
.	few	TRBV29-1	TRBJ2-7	TGCAGCGTTGTACGGCCCCCGGTCCGGGGGAAGAATTTCGAGCAGTACTTC	CSVVRPPVRGKNFEQYF
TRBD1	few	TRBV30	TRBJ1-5	TGTGCCTGGGCGGGACAGGGAAATCAGCCCCAGCATTTT	CAWAGQGNQPQHF
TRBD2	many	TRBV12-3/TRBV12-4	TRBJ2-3	TGTGCCAGCAGTTTACGGGGGGAGGCCACAGATACGCAGTATTTT	CASSLRGEATDTQYF
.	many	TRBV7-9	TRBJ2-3	TGTGCCAGCAGCTTAGTGGGTATGGATACGCAGTATTTT	CASSLVGMDTQYF
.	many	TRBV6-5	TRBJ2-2	TGTGCCAGCAGTCTACTCGCCCGGACCGGGGAGCTGTTTTTT	CASSLLARTGELFF
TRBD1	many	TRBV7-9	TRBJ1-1	TGTGCCAGCAGCCCCTCCCGGGACAGAGAAGCTTTCTTT	CASSPSRDREAFF
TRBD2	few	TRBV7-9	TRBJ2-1	TGTGCCAGCAGCTTAGTCCACTTACTAGCGGAGGACAATGAGCAGTTCTTC	CASSLVHLLAEDNEQFF
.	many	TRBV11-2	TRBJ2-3	TGTGCCAGCAGCCCAGATCCGACAGATACGCAGTATTTT	CASSPDPTDTQYF
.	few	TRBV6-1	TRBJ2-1	TGTGCCAGCTCCCGGGGCGCCGGAGTCGATGAGCAGTTCTTC	CASSRGAGVDEQFF
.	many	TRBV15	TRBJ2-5	TGTGCCACCAGCAGAGACGGGCAGAAAGAGACCCAGTACTTC	CATSRDGQKETQYF
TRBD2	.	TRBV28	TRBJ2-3	TGTGCCAGCAGTTTCAAACTAGCGGGAGGGCCCCCAACGCAGTATTTT	CASSFKLAGGPPTQYF
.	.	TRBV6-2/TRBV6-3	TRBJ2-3	TGTGCCAGCAGTTACGGTGGGAGGACTGCAGATACGCAGTATTTT	CASSYGGRTADTQYF
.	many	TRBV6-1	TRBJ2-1	TGTGCCAGCAGTCGGTCCGGGACGGCTCTTGTGGTCAATGAGCAGTTCTTC	CASSRSGTALVVNEQFF
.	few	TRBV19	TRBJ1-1	TGTGCCAGTAGTATCGGACCCACTGAAGCTTTCTTT	CASSIGPTEAFF
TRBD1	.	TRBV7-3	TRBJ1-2	TGTGCCAGCAGCTTAACCCCGGGACAGCCAGGACATGGCTACACCTTC	CASSLTPGQPGHGYTF
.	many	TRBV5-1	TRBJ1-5	TGCGCCAGCAGCGGGAGTGGCGGCCAGCCCCAGCATTTT	CASSGSGGQPQHF
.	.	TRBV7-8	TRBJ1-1	TGTGCCAGCAGCTTAAATCCGCGTGAAGCTTTCTTT	CASSLNPREAFF
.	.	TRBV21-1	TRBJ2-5	TGTGCCAGCAGCAAAGAAAGGACTAGCGGGAGGGAGACCCAGTACTTC	CASSKERTSGRETQYF
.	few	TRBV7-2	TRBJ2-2	TGTGCCAGCCTTTGGACAGGGGAGCTGTTTTTT	CASLWTGELFF
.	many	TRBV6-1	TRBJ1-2	TGTGCCAGCACGGGGTCCGCTAACTATGGCTACACCTTC	CASTGSANYGYTF
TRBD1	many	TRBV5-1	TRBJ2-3	TGCGCCAGCAAGGAGTGGACAGGGACAGATACGCAGTATTTT	CASKEWTGTDTQYF
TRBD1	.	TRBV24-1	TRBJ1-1	TGTGCCACCAGTGCCGCACCGGGACAGGGTTCCCCAGGGAACACTGAAGCTTTCTTT	CATSAAPGQGSPGNTEAFF
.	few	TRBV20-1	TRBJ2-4	TGCAGCCTCGACGGAGTTGACAAAAACATTCAGTACTTC	CSLDGVDKNIQYF
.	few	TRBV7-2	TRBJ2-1	TGTGCCAGCTTCACGGGGAACTCCTACAATGAGCAGTTCTTC	CASFTGNSYNEQFF
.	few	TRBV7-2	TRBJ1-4	TGTGCCAGCAGCTTATCGGGGGCAGAGGGTGAAAAACTGTTTTTT	CASSLSGAEGEKLFF
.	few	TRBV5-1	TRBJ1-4	TGCGCCAGCAGCTTGGCCGCGGCAATTAATGAAAAACTGTTTTTT	CASSLAAAINEKLFF
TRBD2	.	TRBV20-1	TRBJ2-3	TGCAGTGCTAGTCGGACTAGCGGATCGACAGATACGCAGTATTTT	CSASRTSGSTDTQYF
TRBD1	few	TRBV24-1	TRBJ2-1	TGTGCCACCAGTGATCATCCGGGACAGGGCTACAATGAGCAGTTCTTC	CATSDHPGQGYNEQFF
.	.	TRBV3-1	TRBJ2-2	TGTGCCAGCAGCCAAAGTCGAAGATCCGGGGAGCTGTTTTTT	CASSQSRRSGELFF
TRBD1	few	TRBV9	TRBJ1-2	TGTGCCAGCAGCGTAGGCCATCGAGGAGGACAGGGTAGTAATGGCTACACCTTC	CASSVGHRGGQGSNGYTF
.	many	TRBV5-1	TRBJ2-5	TGCGCCAGCGTCCAAGAGACCCAGTACTTC	CASVQETQYF
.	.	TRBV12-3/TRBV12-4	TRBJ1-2	TGTGCCAGCAGTCAAGGGGGGCGGAATGGCTACACCTTC	CASSQGGRNGYTF
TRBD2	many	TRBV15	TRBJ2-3	TGTGCCACCAGCAGGGCGACTAGCGGGCCGGGGGATACGCAGTATTTT	CATSRATSGPGDTQYF
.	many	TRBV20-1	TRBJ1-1	TGCAGTGACAGCCCGGCTTGGGGAGGCACTGAAGCTTTCTTT	CSDSPAWGGTEAFF
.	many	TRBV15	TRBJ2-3	TGTGCCACCAGCAAAGGGCAGGGCACAGATACGCAGTATTTT	CATSKGQGTDTQYF